The TCR beta chain under discussion was sequenced for a study of blood T cells in healthy people across ages. Study-level findings and limits: The unsorted PBMCs prevented any conclusive comparison of naive versus antigen-experienced cells.

The use of a sample-barcoded 5' primer and a J-beta primer mix characterized a second PCR of roughly 6 to 11 cycles. Each TCR beta cDNA got a 12-nucleotide random molecular identifier. Individual samples furnished no less than 2.5 million CDR3-containing paired-end reads apiece. Each CDR3 protein is one row after TCRdb ran MiXCR on the 5' RACE reads. The sample contains about 970,000 distinct CDR3 sequences, 51% of which appear only once. Germline V CDR1 and CDR2: SGHDT, YYEEEE. This CDR3 spans 14 amino acids. V gave up 1 base and J gave up 3 bases, with 8 bases separating them. Turning to this clonotype: Its antigen is undetermined.

The sequence was collected from a woman aged 60-75 years in good health. The chain joins TRBV5-6 to TRBJ2-1; no definite D call. The sequenced sample was blood. The chain's CDR3 is CASSLPQYYNEQFF. CDR3 coding DNA: TGTGCCAGCAGCTTGCCACAGTACTACAATGAGCAGTTCTTC. Looking up the rest from reference TRBV5-6 and TRBJ2-1 gives the full variable domain: DAGVTQSPTHLIKTRGQQVTLRCSPKSGHDTVSWYQQALGQGPQFIFQYYEEEERQRGNFPDRFSGHQFPNYSSELNVNALLLGDSALYLCASSLPQYYNEQFFGPGTRLTVL.